The 24 T cell receptor beta chains listed next were all sequenced from one sample in a study of blood T cells in healthy people across ages (dated by TCRdb to the mid-2010s). The library came from 5' RACE. TCRdb shows the sequencer as Illumina HiSeq 2500. A second roughly 7 to 11 cycle PCR used a sample-barcoded 5' primer and a J-beta primer mix. TCRdb reworked the public reads: Q25 trimming with fastp, MiXCR clone assembly, productive beta chains retained. Duplicate CDR3 protein sequences are folded into a single record with the most common DNA and genes. The sample table contains roughly 2 million distinct CDR3 sequences; only one count was recorded for approximately 50% of them. The ten largest clonotypes hold about 2.1% of the sample. The sequencing sample was made of blood. The source is a woman aged 40 to 50 in good health.

This clonotype was observed a handful of times. This chain links TRBV29-1 with TRBJ2-6; no firm D call. The CDR3 runs 15 residues. Germline loops: CDR1 SQVTM, CDR2 ANQGSEA. Trimming pared 4 bases from V and 0 bases from J, leaving 10 bases between. The CDR3 nucleotides are TGCAGCGTTGGTCTCAGGTCCTCTGGGGCCAACGTCCTGACTTTC. It translates to CSVGLRSSGANVLTF.

The chain carries TRBV7-9 and TRBJ1-2; 8 nucleotides agree with TRBD1. The CDR3 consists of 14 residues. The V gene end was trimmed by 7 bases and the J gene end by 3 bases; junction bases not matched to a gene: 7. Germline V gives CDR1 SEHNR, CDR2 FQNEAQ (reference sequence). The CDR3 here is CASTLQGGDYGYTF. As DNA, the CDR3 is TGTGCCAGCACCCTACAGGGGGGGGACTATGGCTACACCTTC.

V gene TRBV3-1 combines with J gene TRBJ2-1, with D unresolved. Deletions cut 4 bases from V and 1 base from J, with 20 bases between. There are 18 residues in the CDR3. Germline V gene lookup returns CDR1 LGHDT and CDR2 YNNKEL (reference sequence). The CDR3 loop reads CASSPRPPGHGSYNEQFF. CDR3 sequence (DNA): TGTGCCAGCAGCCCTAGACCCCCCGGGCACGGTTCCTACAATGAGCAGTTCTTC.

The chain couples TRBV5-1 to TRBJ2-5, with 10 bases matching TRBD2. Germline loops: CDR1 SGHRS, CDR2 YFSETQ. CDR3 length: 14 amino acids. V was pared by 5 bases and J by 2 bases, with 3 bases of the junction left unmatched. CDR3 nucleotide sequence: TGCGCCAGCAGGATGACTAGCGGGCAAGAGACCCAGTACTTC. Its protein product is CASRMTSGQETQYF.

This clonotype was seen once. The gene calls are TRBV14 and TRBJ2-7; the match to TRBD2 covers 9 bases. The DNA end lines up better with TRBJ2-5; the J call may be wrong. Germline CDR1 reads SGHDN; CDR2 reads FVKESK. The CDR3 runs 17 residues. CDR3 nucleotide sequence: TGTGCCAGCAGCCAAAGAGCTTGGCGGGGGGGCAAGGAGACCCAGTACTTC. Its protein product is CASSQRAWRGGKETQYF.

V usage is TRBV6-5 and J usage is TRBJ2-1; 8 bases match TRBD1. V lost 2 bases, J lost 2 bases, and 5 bases stayed unmatched. There are 16 residues in the CDR3. In germline, CDR1 is MNHEY, CDR2 SVGAGI. The CDR3 nucleotides are TGTGCCAGCAGTTACGGGGGGACAGGCACCTACAATGAGCAGTTCTTC. Encoded protein: CASSYGGTGTYNEQFF.

This chain uses TRBV9 with TRBJ2-3; D gene unclear. Germline V gene sequence: CDR1 SGDLS, CDR2 YYNGEE. V lost 0 bases and J lost 0, with 8 bases in between. This CDR3 region has 15 residues. The DNA of the CDR3 is TGTGCCAGCAGCGTAGGTCGAGACAGCACAGATACGCAGTATTTT. This translates into CASSVGRDSTDTQYF.

This clonotype came up a few times. The V gene is TRBV28, the J gene TRBJ2-5, with D tentatively TRBD1 (5 bases). Germline V gives CDR1 MDHEN, CDR2 SYDVKM. This CDR3 has 15 amino acids. V was shortened by 1 base and J by 5 bases, with 14 bases between the two germline ends. The CDR3 DNA reads TGTGCCAGCAGTTTATCCAGGGCCCAAGATGAGACCCAGTACTTC. Translated: CASSLSRAQDETQYF.

This rearrangement joins TRBV20-1 to TRBJ1-2; D not resolved. Trimming left V 3 bases short and J 0 bases short, with 11 bases between. The germline CDR1 and CDR2 sequences are DFQATT and SNEGSKA (reference sequence). This CDR3 has 14 residues. The CDR3, as DNA: TGCAGTGCTAGTCGTGCAGTAGCTAACTATGGCTACACCTTC. Translated, it gives CSASRAVANYGYTF.

The rearrangement links TRBV5-1 to TRBJ1-4; TRBD1 matches at 9 bases. Losses at the gene ends were 4 bases for V and 8 bases for J; bases not matched to a gene: 6. CDR3 size: 14 residues. CDR1 is SGHRS and CDR2 is YFSETQ in the germline V gene. The CDR3 nucleotides read TGCGCCAGCAGCGACGGACAGGGGTGGGAAAAACTGTTTTTT. Protein sequence: CASSDGQGWEKLFF.

The J gene is TRBJ2-1, the V gene TRBV18, with 8 nucleotides matching TRBD2. CDR1 and CDR2 (germline): KGHSH, LQKENI. The CDR3 is made up of 14 amino acids. V was pared by 1 base and J by 7 bases, with 3 bases of the junction left unmatched. The DNA for the CDR3 is TGTGCCAGCTCACCACAGCGGGAGCCGAATGAGCAGTTCTTC. Translation: CASSPQREPNEQFF.

V is TRBV5-1 and J is TRBJ1-1; D may be TRBD1 (6 bases). There are 13 residues in the CDR3. Trimming removed 7 bases from V and 7 bases from J, with 17 bases in between. Germline values: CDR1 SGHRS, CDR2 YFSETQ. The CDR3 bases are TGCGCCAGCGGGGGGTCAAGGGGGGGTGAAGCTTTCTTT. This gives the protein CASGGSRGGEAFF.

The gene calls are TRBV10-3 and TRBJ1-2, with unresolved D. The CDR3 spans 15 residues. Germline assignment: CDR1 ENHRY and CDR2 SYGVKD. The V gene lost 3 bases and the J gene lost 4 bases, with 15 bases spanning the gap. In nucleotides, the CDR3 is TGTGCCATCAGTGATACGGGCCGAACCTCCTATGGCTACACCTTC. This sequence encodes CAISDTGRTSYGYTF.

This rearrangement joins TRBV19 to TRBJ1-2; tentatively, D is TRBD1 (5 bases). This CDR3 region has 13 residues. CDR1 is LNHDA and CDR2 is SQIVND in the germline V gene (reference sequence). Trimming took off 9 bases at V and 9 bases at J, with 20 bases between the two ends. In DNA, the CDR3 is TGTGCCAGCCGACCGGGACCGTCTCTACGCTACACCTTC. Its protein product is CASRPGPSLRYTF.

CDR3 DNA: TGCGCCAGCAGCTTGGCGGGTGCGGGGTTGTCCTACAATGAGCAGTTCTTC. It translates to CASSLAGAGLSYNEQFF. The chain employs TRBV5-1 and TRBJ2-1; D is perhaps TRBD2 (6 bases). This CDR3 is 17 amino acids long. Trimming took off 0 bases at V and 1 base at J, with 14 bases between the two ends. Germline assignment: CDR1 SGHRS and CDR2 YFSETQ.

The V gene is TRBV3-1, the J gene TRBJ2-3; 13 positions match TRBD2. This CDR3 has 18 residues. Germline V gene lookup returns CDR1 LGHDT and CDR2 YNNKEL (reference sequence). The V and J ends lost 4 bases and 0 bases, in that order; junction bases with no gene match: 7. The CDR3 reads CASSPGLAGEISTDTQYF. The CDR3, as DNA: TGTGCCAGCAGCCCTGGACTAGCGGGGGAGATCAGCACAGATACGCAGTATTTT.

The table lists this clonotype with many counts. V and J are TRBV7-2 and TRBJ2-3; a weak D match, TRBD2 (6 bases). V was shortened by 7 bases and J by 0 bases, with 8 bases between the two germline ends. Germline-derived CDR1 and CDR2 are SGHTA and FQGNSA. The CDR3 is 13 residues long. The CDR3 coding sequence is TGTGCCAGCACCGGGACTAGCACAGATACGCAGTATTTT. Residues: CASTGTSTDTQYF.

The J gene is TRBJ2-4, the V gene TRBV20-1; 8 bases line up with TRBD1. After removal of 2 bases from V and 1 base from J, the junction contained 10 bases not matched to a gene. The CDR3 is 17 amino acids. From germline, CDR1 is DFQATT and CDR2 SNEGSKA (reference sequence). The CDR3 sequence: CSARLPTGVGAKNIQYF. The CDR3 nucleotides read TGCAGTGCTAGACTTCCGACAGGGGTGGGGGCCAAAAACATTCAGTACTTC.

The rearrangement links TRBV6-4 to TRBJ1-2, with no clear D. With 2 bases removed from V and 8 bases from J, the gap between germline ends came to 9 bases. CDR1 and CDR2 (germline): MRHNA, SNTAGT. The CDR3 has 12 amino acids. The CDR3 coding sequence is TGTGCCAGCAGTGACACGTTGGGCGGCTACACCTTC. As protein: CASSDTLGGYTF.

The V call is TRBV11-2, the J call TRBJ2-5; D possibly uses TRBD1 or TRBD2 (5 bases each). CDR1 and CDR2 (germline): SGHAT, FQNNGV. Trimming removed 5 bases at V and 1 base at J, with 17 bases between. The CDR3 covers 16 residues. CDR3 DNA: TGTGCCAGCAGCCTATCCGTATACGGGGCCCAAGAGACCCAGTACTTC. It specifies CASSLSVYGAQETQYF.

The chain is built from TRBV25-1 and TRBJ2-6; D is ambiguous. CDR3 length equals 15 residues. Between the trimmed V and J ends, which lost 7 bases and 0 bases, there was a span of 10 bases. Germline V lookup: CDR1 MGHDK, CDR2 SYGVNS. This CDR3 is CASTRARSGANVLTF. The CDR3 region has the DNA TGTGCCAGCACCCGTGCGCGCTCTGGGGCCAACGTCCTGACTTTC.

The rearrangement joins TRBV12-3 or TRBV12-4 to TRBJ2-2; TRBD2 is a possible D gene (5 bases). V was shortened by 7 bases and J by 1 base, with 10 bases between the two germline ends. This CDR3 contains 14 residues. The DNA for the CDR3 is TGTGCCAGCAAACGGACTGAGAACACCGGGGAGCTGTTTTTT. Its protein is CASKRTENTGELFF.

This clonotype has a handful of counts. The chain joins TRBV12-3 or TRBV12-4 to TRBJ2-4, with 7 nucleotides matching TRBD1. The CDR3 totals 16 residues. The J segment lost 3 bases and the V segment lost 7 bases, leaving 12 bases of the junction unmatched. The CDR3 here is CASTPQGFVGKNIQYF. CDR3 nucleotides: TGTGCCAGCACCCCACAGGGGTTCGTAGGCAAAAACATTCAGTACTTC.

This chain links TRBV29-1 with TRBJ2-1, with 9 bases matching TRBD1. This CDR3 spans 13 amino acids. Germline CDR1 and CDR2: SQVTM and ANQGSEA. V lost 5 bases and J lost 10; bases outside the gene matches: 9. The CDR3 region is CSVTPGQGYEQFF. The CDR3 DNA is TGCAGCGTTACTCCGGGACAGGGCTACGAGCAGTTCTTC.